Below are 24 T cell receptor beta chains sequenced from a single sample in a study of blood T cell repertoires in COVID-19. The table came from immunoSEQ multiplex PCR; TCRdb's copy has only in-frame clones and leaves some out. The table lists about 64,000 clones, more than 75% of them singletons, with roughly 3% in the top ten. Source material: peripheral blood. The receptor set was obtained from a middle-aged man with active COVID-19.

V usage is TRBV18 and J usage is TRBJ2-1, with 12 bases fitting TRBD2. The CDR3 has 16 amino acids. Germline V lookup: CDR1 KGHSH, CDR2 LQKENI. Germline trimming cut 5 bases from V and 7 bases from J; bases unmatched to any gene: 9. Here the CDR3 reads CASSSTTSGSANEQFF. CDR3 coding DNA: TGTGCCAGCTCATCCACGACTAGCGGGAGTGCGAATGAGCAGTTCTTC. The complete variable domain, with remaining parts taken from reference TRBV18 and TRBJ2-1, reads NAGVMQNPRHLVRRRGQEARLRCSPMKGHSHVYWYRQLPEEGLKFMVYLQKENIIDESGMPKERFSAEFPKEGPSILRIQQVVRGDSAAYFCASSSTTSGSANEQFFGPGTRLTVL.

V is TRBV6-2 or TRBV6-3 and J is TRBJ1-4, with D possibly TRBD1 on 6 matching bases. The CDR3 loop spans 16 amino acids. Germline values: CDR1 MNHEY, CDR2 SVGEGT. The V end was cut by 6 bases, the J end by 0 bases, with 14 bases between. Here the CDR3 DNA reads TGTGCCAGCAGCGCGACAGGTCCCGCAACTAATGAAAAACTGTTTTTT. Protein sequence: CASSATGPATNEKLFF.

This sequence joins TRBV6-5 and TRBJ2-2, with 7 positions matching TRBD1. Losses at the gene ends were 4 bases for V and 4 bases for J; bases not matched to a gene: 6. Germline V CDR1 and CDR2: MNHEY, SVGAGI. This CDR3 region has 15 residues. Written as DNA, the CDR3 is TGTGCCAGCAGTTCGACAGGGAGAGGCACCGGGGAGCTGTTTTTT. Amino acids: CASSSTGRGTGELFF.

This chain uses TRBV7-9 with TRBJ2-5; D may be TRBD1 (6 bases). The CDR3 is 14 amino acids. Germline values: CDR1 SEHNR, CDR2 FQNEAQ (reference sequence). The V end lost 4 bases, the J end lost 5 bases, and 14 bases lay between the germline ends. As DNA, the CDR3 is TGTGCCAGCAGCTCAGGAACAGGGTCGGAGACCCAGTACTTC. It yields the protein CASSSGTGSETQYF.

This sequence joins TRBV21-1 and TRBJ2-1; whether TRBD2, the table's D call, matches the DNA was not checked. TRBV21-1 is flagged as a pseudogene. This CDR3 is built from 16 residues. CDR3 loop: CASSNTRGSSYNEQFF. CDR3 DNA: TGTGCCAGCAGCAATACGCGGGGTAGCTCCTACAATGAGCAGTTCTTC.

This clone was detected a few times. This chain joins TRBV7-3 and TRBJ2-5; tentatively, D is TRBD2 (5 bases). Trimming left V 5 bases short and J 1 base short, with 14 bases between. The CDR3 has 15 amino acids. In germline, CDR1 is SGHTA, CDR2 FQGTGA. The CDR3 here is CASSRYGRAQETQYF. CDR3 DNA sequence: TGTGCCAGCAGCCGATATGGGCGGGCCCAAGAGACCCAGTACTTC.

The chain carries TRBV6-5 and TRBJ2-1; 10 bases agree with TRBD2. Germline V lookup: CDR1 MNHEY, CDR2 SVGAGI. The length of the CDR3 is 15 residues. V was clipped by 7 bases and J by 7 bases; unmatched bases: 10. The CDR3 reads CASKLPTSGFNEQFF. The CDR3 coding sequence is TGTGCCAGCAAACTCCCGACTAGCGGGTTTAATGAGCAGTTCTTC.

The chain combines TRBV27 with TRBJ2-1; 11 bases align to TRBD2. Germline loops: CDR1 MNHEY, CDR2 SMNVEV (reference sequence). The CDR3 runs to 15 residues. The ends lost 6 bases at V and 2 bases at J; junction bases unmatched: 3. The chain's CDR3 is CASRLAGGAYNEQFF. The DNA for the CDR3 is TGTGCCAGCAGATTAGCGGGGGGGGCCTACAATGAGCAGTTCTTC.

V usage is TRBV19 and J usage is TRBJ2-7; 12 bases align to TRBD2. Germline CDR1 and CDR2: LNHDA and SQIVND (reference sequence). Trimming at V came to 6 bases and at J to 6 bases, leaving 3 bases not matched to a gene. The CDR3 contains 13 residues. The CDR3 reads CASSLLAGGEQYF. CDR3 nucleotides: TGTGCCAGTAGCCTACTAGCGGGAGGCGAGCAGTACTTC.

The gene calls are TRBV19 and TRBJ1-2, with D perhaps TRBD1 (5 bases). Trimming cost V 6 bases and J 8 bases, with 19 bases left between them. The CDR3 is 14 residues long. CDR1 and CDR2 from the germline V gene are LNHDA and SQIVND (reference sequence). The CDR3, as DNA: TGTGCCAGTAGGATCAACAGGAGGGAAGGCGGCTACACCTTC. It encodes CASRINRREGGYTF.

The gene calls are TRBV14 and TRBJ2-1, with 15 nucleotides matching TRBD2. Germline V lookup: CDR1 SGHDN, CDR2 FVKESK. V trimming: 5 bases; J trimming: 10 bases; junction bases outside the gene matches: 6. CDR3 length equals 15 residues. As DNA, the CDR3 is TGTGCCAGCAGCTCGGGACTAGCGGGGGGTGGGGAGCAGTTCTTC. Amino acid sequence: CASSSGLAGGGEQFF. Full variable domain (outside the CDR3, taken from reference TRBV14 and TRBJ2-1): EAGVTQFPSHSVIEKGQTVTLRCDPISGHDNLYWYRRVMGKEIKFLLHFVKESKQDESGMPNNRFLAERTGGTYSTLKVQPAELEDSGVYFCASSSGLAGGGEQFFGPGTRLTVL.

The chain is built from TRBV5-1 and TRBJ1-2; a possible D gene is TRBD1 (6 bases). This CDR3 is 13 amino acids long. The V end was cut by 5 bases, the J end by 6 bases, with 14 bases between. CDR1 and CDR2 from the germline V gene are SGHRS and YFSETQ. In DNA, the CDR3 is TGCGCCAGCAGTTTACTACAGGGAGATGGCTACACCTTC. Translation: CASSLLQGDGYTF.

The CDR3 protein is CASSGLAGEVRDEQFF. CDR3 DNA: TGTGCCAGTAGTGGACTAGCGGGAGAAGTTAGGGATGAGCAGTTCTTC. The V and J genes are TRBV19 and TRBJ2-1; 13 positions match TRBD2. The CDR3 totals 16 residues. J was trimmed by 8 bases and V by 5 bases; bases with no gene match: 9. The germline V gene has CDR1 LNHDA and CDR2 SQIVND (reference sequence). Full variable domain (remainder filled in from reference TRBV19 and TRBJ2-1): DGGITQSPKYLFRKEGQNVTLSCEQNLNHDAMYWYRQDPGQGLRLIYYSQIVNDFQKGDIAEGYSVSREKKESFPLTVTSAQKNPTAFYLCASSGLAGEVRDEQFFGPGTRLTVL.

The chain carries TRBV7-2 and TRBJ2-7, with 7 bases identical to TRBD2. Germline V lookup: CDR1 SGHTA, CDR2 FQGNSA. The CDR3 is 14 residues long. V was pared by 7 bases and J by 2 bases, with 8 bases of the junction left unmatched. This CDR3 reads CASKPGGVTYEQYF. CDR3 DNA sequence: TGTGCCAGCAAGCCGGGAGGAGTCACCTACGAGCAGTACTTC.

This chain connects TRBV28 to TRBJ1-2; 10 nucleotides agree with TRBD1. The CDR3 loop spans 14 amino acids. Germline-derived CDR1 and CDR2 are MDHEN and SYDVKM. After removal of 3 bases from V and 8 bases from J, the junction contained 6 bases not matched to a gene. The CDR3 here is CASSLGQGKVGYTF. CDR3 bases: TGTGCCAGCAGTTTGGGACAGGGGAAAGTGGGCTACACCTTC.

CDR3 DNA: TGTGCCAGCAGCTCGGGACAATACACTGAAGCTTTCTTT. As protein: CASSSGQYTEAFF. V and J are TRBV7-3 and TRBJ1-1, with D possibly TRBD1 on 6 matching bases. Trimming removed 4 bases at V and 3 bases at J, with 9 bases between. CDR3 length: 13 amino acids. In germline, CDR1 is SGHTA, CDR2 FQGTGA.

The V call is TRBV18, the J call TRBJ2-1; TRBD1 aligns across 7 bases. This CDR3 is built from 14 residues. Unmatched junction bases numbered 7, after V lost 2 bases and J lost 9 bases. Looked up from germline, CDR1 is KGHSH and CDR2 is LQKENI. This CDR3 reads CASSPRGLVTEQFF. The CDR3 nucleotides are TGTGCCAGCTCACCAAGGGGGCTAGTCACTGAGCAGTTCTTC.

This clone appeared a single time. The rearrangement uses TRBV5-1 and TRBJ2-1; D is ambiguous. The ends were cut back, 4 bases at V and 9 bases at J, with 17 bases in the middle. The CDR3 runs 14 residues. The germline V gene has CDR1 SGHRS and CDR2 YFSETQ. CDR3 bases: TGCGCCAGCAGCCAACGGGTAGGAGAGAGTGAGCAGTTCTTC. It specifies CASSQRVGESEQFF.

The chain employs TRBV6-5 and TRBJ1-2; TRBD1 matches at 8 bases. CDR3 length equals 12 residues. V gave up 6 bases and J gave up 9 bases; unmatched junction bases: 6. CDR1 MNHEY and CDR2 SVGAGI come from the germline V gene. In nucleotides, the CDR3 is TGTGCCAGCAGATCAGGGGGCGGAAGCTACACCTTC. Translated: CASRSGGGSYTF.

In its sample, this clone was seen a few times. The rearrangement links TRBV7-3 to TRBJ1-6; D perhaps matches TRBD1 (5 bases). Germline V gene lookup returns CDR1 SGHTA and CDR2 FQGTGA. V lost 5 bases and J 7 bases, leaving 9 bases between the germline ends. This CDR3 has 13 residues. The CDR3 bases are TGTGCCAGCAGCCCGGGGGGGAATTCACCCCTCCACTTT. Its protein product is CASSPGGNSPLHF.

This chain links TRBV7-2 with TRBJ2-7; possible D gene TRBD2, 5 bases. The CDR3 totals 14 residues. Trimming cost V 0 bases and J 4 bases, with 10 bases left between them. Germline assignment: CDR1 SGHTA and CDR2 FQGNSA. The CDR3 protein is CASSLAGDGYEQYF. The CDR3 DNA reads as TGTGCCAGCAGCTTAGCGGGAGATGGATACGAGCAGTACTTC. The complete variable domain, with remaining parts taken from reference TRBV7-2 and TRBJ2-7, reads GAGVSQSPSNKVTEKGKDVELRCDPISGHTALYWYRQSLGQGLEFLIYFQGNSAPDKSGLPSDRFSAERTGGSVSTLTIQRTQQEDSAVYLCASSLAGDGYEQYFGPGTRLTVT.

The rearrangement joins TRBV28 to TRBJ2-5, with 11 bases fitting TRBD2. V lost 6 bases to trimming and J lost 5 bases; unmatched junction nucleotides: 2. The CDR3 is 13 residues long. Per germline, CDR1 MDHEN and CDR2 SYDVKM. The CDR3 is CASSIAGGETQYF. In DNA form, the CDR3 reads TGTGCCAGCAGCATAGCGGGAGGGGAGACCCAGTACTTC. The variable domain in full, with the rest retrieved from reference TRBV28 and TRBJ2-5, is DVKVTQSSRYLVKRTGEKVFLECVQDMDHENMFWYRQDPGLGLRLIYFSYDVKMKEKGDIPEGYSVSREKKERFSLILESASTNQTSMYLCASSIAGGETQYFGPGTRLLVL.

This chain connects TRBV6-5 to TRBJ2-3, with D perhaps TRBD2 (6 bases). The CDR3 totals 13 residues. V gave up 6 bases and J gave up 2 bases, with 9 bases separating them. Germline values: CDR1 MNHEY, CDR2 SVGAGI. In nucleotides, the CDR3 is TGTGCCAGCAGGAGGACTACCACAGATACGCAGTATTTT. Protein sequence: CASRRTTTDTQYF.

This clone was counted a few times. V is TRBV19 and J is TRBJ1-5, with D possibly being TRBD1 (5 bases). V was trimmed by 6 bases and J by 7 bases, leaving 13 bases between them. This CDR3 has 13 amino acids. Germline CDR1 and CDR2: LNHDA and SQIVND (reference sequence). The DNA for the CDR3 is TGTGCCAGTAGCCAAGTCCAGGGACAGCCCCAGCATTTT. This codes for CASSQVQGQPQHF.